This T cell receptor (beta chain) was captured by sequencing in a study of beta chain features in type 1 diabetes. The study's findings and limits: Cells with high TCR expression could be over-represented when cDNA is sequenced.

This clone was recorded a few times. Antigen specificity is unknown. What was sequenced were expressed TCRB transcripts, since all of the isolated RNA had been reverse transcribed. The method was immunoSEQ multiplex PCR; TCRdb's version includes in-frame clones alone and lacks a portion of them. The sample comprises some 180,000 clones, about an eighth of which are singletons, and about 0.66% rests with the top ten. The CDR3 loop spans 13 amino acids. Trimming shortened V by 7 bases and J by 7 bases, and 16 bases separated the two germline ends. Germline values: CDR1 MNHNY, CDR2 SVGAGI (reference sequence).

The source is a woman between 18 and 29 years old in good health. This chain uses TRBV6-6 with TRBJ1-2; TRBD1 might be the D (5 bases). The sequenced sample consisted of central memory CD4+ T cells from blood. CDR3 nucleotide sequence: TGTGCCAGCACCTCGGGAGGGGTCCGTGGCTACACCTTC. It yields the protein CASTSGGVRGYTF.